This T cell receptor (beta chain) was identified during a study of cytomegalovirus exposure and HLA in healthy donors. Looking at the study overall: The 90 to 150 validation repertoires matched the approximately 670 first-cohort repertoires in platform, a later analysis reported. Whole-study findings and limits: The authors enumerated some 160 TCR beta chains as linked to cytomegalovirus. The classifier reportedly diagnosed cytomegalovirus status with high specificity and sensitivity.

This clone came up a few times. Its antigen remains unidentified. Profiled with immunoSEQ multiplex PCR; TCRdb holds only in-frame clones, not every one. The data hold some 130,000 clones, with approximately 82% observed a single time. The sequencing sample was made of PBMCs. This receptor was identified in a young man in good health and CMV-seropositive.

The CDR3 protein is CATSRVAGNYGYTF. In DNA form, the CDR3 reads TGTGCCACCAGCAGAGTAGCGGGAAACTATGGCTACACCTTC. The V call is TRBV15, the J call TRBJ1-2; no clear D. The CDR3 consists of 14 residues. Trimming removed 1 base from V and 2 bases from J, with 8 bases in between. In germline, CDR1 is LNHNV, CDR2 YYDKDF (reference sequence).